This T cell receptor (beta chain) comes out of a study of shared clonotypes between healthy human individuals. Across the study: Researchers assigned three CD4 naive, three CD4 memory, two CD8 naive and one CD8 memory plate to each donor.

Germline CDR1 and CDR2: GTSNPN and SVGIG (reference sequence). Trimming left V 0 bases short and J 4 bases short, with 9 bases between. The CDR3 contains 13 residues. Source study methods: ImmunoSEQ output held junction-only sequences without quality scores, so filtering differed. This table comes from immunoSEQ multiplex PCR, and its TCRdb copy is limited to in-frame clones, with some not included. V and J calls and clone size follow that table, whereas D and trimming were derived from the DNA. The sample comprises about 2.3 million clones, 92% of which are singletons, and 0.37% rests with the top ten.

The sequence derives from a man between 18 and 35 years old in good health. Some clones in this sample may be carry-over from other donors' samples. The chain recombines TRBV30 with TRBJ1-2; D ambiguous. The sample was naive CD4+ T cells from PBMCs. Described subset: CD45RA+ positively selected. As DNA, the CDR3 is TGTGCCTGGAGTGTACAGACCTTCTATGGCTACACCTTC. Translation gives CAWSVQTFYGYTF.